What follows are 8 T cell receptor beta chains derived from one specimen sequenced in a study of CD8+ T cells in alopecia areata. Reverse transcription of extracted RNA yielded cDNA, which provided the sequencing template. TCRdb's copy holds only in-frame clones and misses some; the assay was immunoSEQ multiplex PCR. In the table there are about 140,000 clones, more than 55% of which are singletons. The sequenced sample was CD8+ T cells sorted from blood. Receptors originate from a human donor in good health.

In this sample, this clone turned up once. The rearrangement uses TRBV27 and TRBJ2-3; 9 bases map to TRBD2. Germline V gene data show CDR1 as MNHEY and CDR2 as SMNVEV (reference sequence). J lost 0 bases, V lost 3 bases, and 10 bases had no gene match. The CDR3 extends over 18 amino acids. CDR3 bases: TGTGCCAGCAGTTTGTTGGGGGCTAGCGGGACTAGCACAGATACGCAGTATTTT. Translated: CASSLLGASGTSTDTQYF.

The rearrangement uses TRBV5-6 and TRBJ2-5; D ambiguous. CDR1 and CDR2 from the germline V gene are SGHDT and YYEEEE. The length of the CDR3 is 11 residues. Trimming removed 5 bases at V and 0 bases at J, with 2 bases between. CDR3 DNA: TGTGCCAGCAGTAACCAAGAGACCCAGTACTTC. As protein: CASSNQETQYF.

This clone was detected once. The CDR3 DNA reads as TGTGCCAGCAGCATACCTACAGACCTACTATACGAGCAGTACTTC. It specifies CASSIPTDLLYEQYF. The gene calls are TRBV11-2 and TRBJ2-7; D is unresolved. The CDR3 extends over 15 amino acids. Germline CDR1 reads SGHAT; CDR2 reads FQNNGV. The germline V and J ends were trimmed by 5 bases and 4 bases, with 18 bases remaining between them.

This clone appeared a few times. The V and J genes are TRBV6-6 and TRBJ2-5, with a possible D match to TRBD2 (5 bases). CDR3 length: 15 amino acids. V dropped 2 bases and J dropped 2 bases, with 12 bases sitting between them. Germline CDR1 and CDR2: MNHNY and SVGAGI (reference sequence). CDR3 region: CASSYGEGRQETQYF. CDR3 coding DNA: TGTGCCAGCAGTTACGGAGAGGGTCGACAAGAGACCCAGTACTTC.

The CDR3 is CASSQRERGETQYF. CDR3 bases: TGTGCCAGCAGCCAGCGGGAGCGGGGAGAGACCCAGTACTTC. The genes are TRBV7-8 and TRBJ2-5; 8 bases are a match to TRBD2. Trimming took 5 bases from V and 4 from J; bases not matched to a gene: 6. In germline, CDR1 is SGHVS, CDR2 FQNEAQ. There are 14 residues in the CDR3.

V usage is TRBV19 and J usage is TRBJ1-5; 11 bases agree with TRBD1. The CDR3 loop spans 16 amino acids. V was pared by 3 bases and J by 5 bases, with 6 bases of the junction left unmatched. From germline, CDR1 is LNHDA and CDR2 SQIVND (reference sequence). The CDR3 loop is CASSMLPGQGDQPQHF. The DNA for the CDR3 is TGTGCCAGTAGTATGTTGCCGGGACAGGGGGATCAGCCCCAGCATTTT.

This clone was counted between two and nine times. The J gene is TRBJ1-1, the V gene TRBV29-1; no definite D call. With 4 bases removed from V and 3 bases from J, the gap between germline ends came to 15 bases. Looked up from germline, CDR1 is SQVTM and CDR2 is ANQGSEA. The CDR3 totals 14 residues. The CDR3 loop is CSVGSFGGYTEAFF. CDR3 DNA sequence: TGCAGCGTTGGCTCGTTTGGTGGTTACACTGAAGCTTTCTTT.

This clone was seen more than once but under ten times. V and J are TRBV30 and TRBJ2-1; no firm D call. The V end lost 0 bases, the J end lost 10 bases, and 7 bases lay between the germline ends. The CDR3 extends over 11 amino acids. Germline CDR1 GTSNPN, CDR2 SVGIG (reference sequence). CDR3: CAWSVIGEQFF. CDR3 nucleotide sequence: TGTGCCTGGAGTGTAATCGGGGAGCAGTTCTTC. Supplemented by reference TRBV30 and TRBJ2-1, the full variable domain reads SQTIHQWPATLVQPVGSPLSLECTVEGTSNPNLYWYRQAAGRGLQLLFYSVGIGQISSEVPQNLSASRPQDRQFILSSKKLLLSDSGFYLCAWSVIGEQFFGPGTRLTVL.